A single sample is the source of the 20 T cell receptor beta chains below, sequenced in a study of cytomegalovirus exposure and HLA in healthy donors. PCR used 60 Vbeta primers and 13 Jbeta primers. Libraries were prepared by immunoSEQ multiplex PCR; TCRdb keeps only in-frame clonotypes and omits some of them. The profile covers 130,000 to 150,000 clones, with around 77% appearing a single time and 4% to 6% taken by the ten largest. The sequenced material came from PBMCs. All receptors derive from a woman in her forties or fifties in good health and CMV-seronegative.

The chain employs TRBV7-8 and TRBJ2-3, with a tentative D call TRBD1 (7 bases). The V gene's germline CDR1 is SGHVS and CDR2 FQNEAQ. V dropped 0 bases and J dropped 5 bases, with 15 bases sitting between them. CDR3 size: 16 residues. In nucleotides, the CDR3 is TGTGCCAGCAGCTTAGCCGGAGGGGGCGCGGGAGATACGCAGTATTTT. As protein: CASSLAGGGAGDTQYF.

The rearrangement links TRBV18 to TRBJ1-1; D is perhaps TRBD1 (6 bases). Germline values: CDR1 KGHSH, CDR2 LQKENI. V dropped 6 bases and J dropped 1 base, with 15 bases sitting between them. The CDR3 is 15 amino acids. In DNA, the CDR3 is TGTGCCAGCTCCCCTCAGACAGGACCGAACACTGAAGCTTTCTTT. This sequence encodes CASSPQTGPNTEAFF.

This chain joins TRBV10-3 and TRBJ2-7; TRBD1 agrees at 8 bases. This CDR3 region has 13 residues. The germline V gene has CDR1 ENHRY and CDR2 SYGVKD. V shed 3 bases, J shed 6 bases, and the junction held 4 bases outside the gene matches. For the CDR3, the DNA is TGTGCCATCAGTGAAGGACAGGGTGGCGAGCAGTACTTC. Its translation is CAISEGQGGEQYF.

This clone was found once. CDR3 nucleotides: TGTGCCAGCAGCTTAGAAGTCCGGTCCAGGGGGTTACAAGAGACCCAGTACTTC. This gives the protein CASSLEVRSRGLQETQYF. This chain links TRBV7-6 with TRBJ2-5; 7 bases are shared with TRBD1. With 1 base clipped from V and 2 bases from J, the junction kept 13 bases outside the gene matches. CDR1 is SGHVS, CDR2 FNYEAQ, per germline. The CDR3 sequence is 18 residues long.

V is TRBV10-3 and J is TRBJ2-2; 7 nucleotides match TRBD1. V shed 4 bases, J shed 6 bases, and the junction held 14 bases outside the gene matches. The CDR3 is made up of 17 amino acids. CDR1 ENHRY and CDR2 SYGVKD come from the germline V gene. CDR3 bases: TGTGCCATCAGTGGTTCTACAGGGGACACTAATCCCGGGGAGCTGTTTTTT. As protein: CAISGSTGDTNPGELFF.

The gene calls are TRBV2 and TRBJ1-1, with D maybe TRBD1 (5 bases). CDR1 and CDR2 from the germline V gene are SNHLY and FYNNEI. V lost 2 bases to trimming and J lost 3 bases, with 10 bases between them. This CDR3 has 14 residues. The CDR3, as DNA: TGTGCCAGCAGTGAATTTCGGGGGGACACTGAAGCTTTCTTT. This encodes CASSEFRGDTEAFF.

The V gene is TRBV27, the J gene TRBJ1-1; D not certain. Germline V CDR1 and CDR2: MNHEY, SMNVEV (reference sequence). The V gene lost 5 bases and the J gene lost 1 base, with 14 bases spanning the gap. The CDR3 covers 15 residues. Here the CDR3 reads CASSLLRSGNTEAFF. The CDR3, as DNA: TGTGCCAGCAGTCTACTCCGGTCGGGGAACACTGAAGCTTTCTTT.

The gene calls are TRBV6-5 and TRBJ1-3; perhaps TRBD1 as D (5 bases). The CDR3 length is 15 residues. Germline CDR1 reads MNHEY; CDR2 reads SVGAGI. Trimming shortened V by 5 bases and J by 0 bases, and 11 bases separated the two germline ends. In DNA form, the CDR3 reads TGTGCCAGCAGTCTCGACAGCCACTCTGGAAACACCATATATTTT. It codes for CASSLDSHSGNTIYF.

This clone was found once. For the CDR3, the DNA is TGTGCCAGCAGCTTCTCACAGGGGAACACTGAAGCTTTCTTT. Its translation: CASSFSQGNTEAFF. This rearrangement joins TRBV7-8 to TRBJ1-1, with D perhaps TRBD1 (6 bases). The CDR3 is 14 residues long. Looked up from germline, CDR1 is SGHVS and CDR2 is FQNEAQ. V lost 3 bases to trimming and J lost 1 base, with 9 bases between them.

This sequence joins TRBV7-2 and TRBJ2-1; 10 bases are a match to TRBD2. CDR1 and CDR2 (germline): SGHTA, FQGNSA. The CDR3 spans 17 residues. V trimming: 2 bases; J trimming: 3 bases; junction bases outside the gene matches: 7. DNA of the CDR3: TGTGCCAGCAGCTTACAGGCTAGCGGGGGCTACTACAATGAGCAGTTCTTC. It codes for CASSLQASGGYYNEQFF.

The chain couples TRBV6-6 to TRBJ2-5; 8 positions agree with TRBD2. Trimming cost V 10 bases and J 0 bases; bases outside gene matches: 4. Germline V CDR1 and CDR2: MNHNY, SVGAGI (reference sequence). CDR3 length: 13 residues. DNA for the CDR3: TGTGCCACCGGGGGGGTGTACCAAGAGACCCAGTACTTC. It yields the protein CATGGVYQETQYF.

This sequence joins TRBV5-6 and TRBJ2-5, with D maybe TRBD1 (5 bases). Judging by the DNA end, TRBJ2-7 fits better; the J call may be wrong. CDR1 SGHDT and CDR2 YYEEEE come from the germline V gene. The CDR3 sequence is 15 residues long. The CDR3 region has the DNA TGTGCCAGCAGCTTGGGCCCAGGGATACGGTACGAGCAGTACTTC. It is translated as CASSLGPGIRYEQYF.

This clone was detected once. This chain connects TRBV2 to TRBJ2-2; D perhaps matches TRBD2 (6 bases). V was pared by 9 bases and J by 0 bases, with 8 bases between. The germline gives CDR1 SNHLY, CDR2 FYNNEI. The CDR3 totals 13 residues. CDR3 sequence reads: CARGLTNTGELFF. CDR3 bases: TGTGCCAGGGGACTTACGAACACCGGGGAGCTGTTTTTT.

This chain connects TRBV11-1 to TRBJ2-7; 8 nucleotides line up with TRBD1. Germline V gives CDR1 SGHAT, CDR2 FQDESV (reference sequence). Trimming removed 1 base from V and 2 bases from J; junction bases left unmatched: 4. The CDR3 spans 15 residues. This CDR3 reads CASSLGQGPAYEQYF. CDR3 nucleotide sequence: TGTGCCAGCAGCTTAGGACAGGGGCCGGCCTACGAGCAGTACTTC.

This CDR3 is CASSAPFSRNQDTEAFF. The CDR3 coding sequence is TGTGCCAGCAGCGCCCCGTTCTCACGCAACCAGGACACTGAAGCTTTCTTT. The chain employs TRBV9 and TRBJ1-1; the D is unclear. CDR1 is SGDLS and CDR2 is YYNGEE in the germline V gene. The CDR3 spans 17 residues. Trimming shortened V by 3 bases and J by 3 bases, and 21 bases separated the two germline ends.

This clone was detected a few times. This chain uses TRBV5-4 with TRBJ2-7; 12 bases agree with TRBD2. This CDR3 is built from 16 residues. After removal of 0 bases from V and 6 bases from J, the junction contained 7 bases not matched to a gene. Germline CDR1 SGHNT, CDR2 YYREEE (reference sequence). CDR3 amino acids: CASSLDLAGGFGEQYF. CDR3 DNA sequence: TGTGCCAGCAGCTTGGATCTAGCGGGGGGGTTTGGCGAGCAGTACTTC.

The chain combines TRBV5-4 with TRBJ2-7, with D possibly TRBD2 on 8 matching bases. The germline V gene encodes CDR1 SGHNT and CDR2 YYREEE (reference sequence). The CDR3 sequence is 15 residues long. V was shortened by 4 bases and J by 4 bases, with 18 bases between the two germline ends. CDR3 nucleotide sequence: TGTGCCAGCAGCCGGGGGGGGCAGGGGGAATACGAGCAGTACTTC. This encodes CASSRGGQGEYEQYF.

V and J are TRBV7-9 and TRBJ2-3; TRBD1 matches 8 bases. This CDR3 comprises 17 residues. CDR1 is SEHNR, CDR2 FQNEAQ, per germline (reference sequence). J lost 0 bases, V lost 0 bases, and 5 bases had no gene match. This chain's CDR3 is CASSLAGDRRSTDTQYF. The CDR3 region has the DNA TGTGCCAGCAGCTTAGCGGGGGACAGGCGTAGCACAGATACGCAGTATTTT.

V and J are TRBV6-1 and TRBJ2-1; TRBD2 is a possible D gene (6 bases). The V gene's germline CDR1 is MNHNS and CDR2 SASEGT. With 10 bases removed from V and 4 bases from J, the gap between germline ends came to 17 bases. This CDR3 contains 14 residues. CDR3 protein: CATTLARIYNEQFF. The CDR3 DNA is TGTGCCACCACTCTAGCGAGGATTTACAATGAGCAGTTCTTC.

DNA for the CDR3: TGTGCCAGCAGGCAAAAGGGCGGGGCATATGGCTACACCTTC. Its protein product is CASRQKGGAYGYTF. The chain carries TRBV21-1 and TRBJ1-2. TRBV21-1 is marked as a pseudogene. CDR3 length: 14 amino acids.